The 13 T cell receptor beta chains listed next were all sequenced from one sample in a study of blood T cell repertoires in COVID-19. The protocol was immunoSEQ multiplex PCR, while the TCRdb copy is restricted to in-frame clones and leaves out a portion. The sample records 100,000 to 110,000 clones, over 80% being singletons. Sequencing input: peripheral blood. Receptors were obtained from a man aged 50 to 60 with active or convalescent COVID-19.

The V gene is TRBV19, the J gene TRBJ1-1, with D tentatively TRBD1 (5 bases). This CDR3 has 12 amino acids. V lost 4 bases and J lost 5, with 8 bases in between. The germline gives CDR1 LNHDA, CDR2 SQIVND (reference sequence). The chain's CDR3 is CASSTGWTEAFF. The CDR3 DNA reads as TGTGCCAGTAGTACAGGGTGGACTGAAGCTTTCTTT.

This chain connects TRBV6-6 to TRBJ1-5; D might be TRBD1 (5 bases). Germline values: CDR1 MNHNY, CDR2 SVGAGI (reference sequence). This CDR3 is 15 amino acids long. Trimming stripped 8 bases from V and 0 bases from J, with 14 bases between. The CDR3 DNA reads as TGTGCCAGCCAAGGCGGGGGTTATAGCAATCAGCCCCAGCATTTT. Translation gives CASQGGGYSNQPQHF.

The V call is TRBV29-1, the J call TRBJ1-3; D is possibly TRBD1 (6 bases). CDR3 length: 14 residues. CDR1 is SQVTM, CDR2 ANQGSEA, per germline. Deletions cut 5 bases from V and 2 bases from J, with 13 bases between. CDR3 region: CSVTWSGAGNTIYF. The CDR3 DNA sequence: TGCAGCGTTACTTGGTCAGGGGCTGGAAACACCATATATTTT.

This sequence joins TRBV7-3 and TRBJ1-2; TRBD1 matches 9 bases. Germline assignment: CDR1 SGHTA and CDR2 FQGTGA. V lost 1 base to trimming and J lost 4 bases; unmatched junction nucleotides: 1. CDR3 size: 14 residues. The CDR3: CASSLMGQGYGYTF. The DNA of the CDR3 is TGTGCCAGCAGCTTAATGGGACAGGGCTATGGCTACACCTTC.

The rearrangement uses TRBV11-3 and TRBJ2-7; D is possibly TRBD2 (5 bases). This CDR3 spans 14 amino acids. V shed 1 base and J shed 2 bases, with 9 bases lying between them. The germline V gene has CDR1 SGHNT and CDR2 YENEEA. This chain's CDR3 is CASSLVGRAYEQYF. The CDR3 coding sequence is TGTGCCAGCAGCTTAGTAGGGAGAGCCTACGAGCAGTACTTC.

The genes are TRBV5-4 and TRBJ1-6; tentatively, D is TRBD1 (5 bases). In germline, CDR1 is SGHNT, CDR2 YYREEE (reference sequence). With 6 bases removed from V and 7 bases from J, the gap between germline ends came to 20 bases. The CDR3 totals 16 residues. The CDR3 DNA is TGTGCCAGCACCAAAGGCGGCGACGGGGGAAATTCACCCCTCCACTTT. Translating it yields CASTKGGDGGNSPLHF.

The chain uses TRBV5-5 and TRBJ2-1; 11 nucleotides match TRBD1. The germline V gene has CDR1 SGHKS and CDR2 YYEKEE (reference sequence). V trimming: 5 bases; J trimming: 7 bases; junction bases outside the gene matches: 8. CDR3 length equals 15 residues. The DNA for the CDR3 is TGTGCCAGCAGATTATCGGGACAGGGGGATAATGAGCAGTTCTTC. Residues: CASRLSGQGDNEQFF. The full variable domain, its missing parts supplied by reference TRBV5-5 and TRBJ2-1, is DAGVTQSPTHLIKTRGQQVTLRCSPISGHKSVSWYQQVLGQGPQFIFQYYEKEERGRGNFPDRFSARQFPNYSSELNVNALLLGDSALYLCASRLSGQGDNEQFFGPGTRLTVL.

The rearrangement links TRBV19 to TRBJ1-2; TRBD1 agrees at 7 bases. Germline V CDR1 and CDR2: LNHDA, SQIVND (reference sequence). This CDR3 contains 14 residues. V was clipped by 4 bases and J by 3 bases; unmatched bases: 5. CDR3 nucleotides: TGTGCCAGTAGTAGCGAAGGGACAGACTATGGCTACACCTTC. Protein: CASSSEGTDYGYTF.

The genes are TRBV27 and TRBJ2-7; 8 bases align to TRBD2. Germline CDR1 MNHEY, CDR2 SMNVEV (reference sequence). This CDR3 contains 13 residues. With V trimmed by 6 bases and J by 7 bases, 8 bases remained unmatched. The CDR3 nucleotides are TGTGCCAGCAGGCGGGGGGAGGGGAGGGAGCAGTACTTC. It specifies CASRRGEGREQYF.

This clone has just a few counts. The chain has TRBV30 and TRBJ2-5, with 8 bases aligning to TRBD1. The CDR3 totals 13 residues. V lost 3 bases to trimming and J lost 2 bases; unmatched junction nucleotides: 2. Germline V CDR1 and CDR2: GTSNPN, SVGIG (reference sequence). The DNA of the CDR3 is TGTGCCTGGAGCCGGGACAGGCAAGAGACCCAGTACTTC. It yields the protein CAWSRDRQETQYF.

This clone occurred a few times. J is TRBJ1-5 and V is TRBV6-5; possibly TRBD1 for D (6 bases). The CDR3 loop spans 14 amino acids. Germline CDR1 is MNHEY and CDR2 is SVGAGI. V was trimmed by 4 bases and J by 2 bases, leaving 9 bases between them. The CDR3 spells CASSLQGRNQPQHF. CDR3 nucleotides: TGTGCCAGCAGTTTACAGGGCCGCAATCAGCCCCAGCATTTT.

V and J are TRBV19 and TRBJ1-2; a possible D gene is TRBD1 (5 bases). The CDR3 extends over 14 amino acids. V was shortened by 3 bases and J by 3 bases, with 11 bases between the two germline ends. Germline-derived CDR1 and CDR2 are LNHDA and SQIVND (reference sequence). The CDR3 spells CASSIYQGDYGYTF. The CDR3 bases are TGTGCCAGTAGTATTTATCAGGGCGACTATGGCTACACCTTC.

The chain carries TRBV24-1 and TRBJ1-2, with D unresolved. Deletions cut 6 bases from V and 4 bases from J, with 5 bases between. CDR3 length: 11 amino acids. Germline CDR1 and CDR2: KGHDR and SFDVKD. The CDR3 loop reads CATSPGYGYTF. The CDR3 DNA sequence: TGTGCCACCAGTCCGGGCTATGGCTACACCTTC.